This entry features one T cell receptor beta chain sequence. The source of the sample is a study of cytomegalovirus exposure and HLA in healthy donors. The length of the CDR3 is 19 residues. Germline V gene sequence: CDR1 SGDLS, CDR2 YYNGEE. Trimming at V came to 1 base and at J to 4 bases, leaving 11 bases not matched to a gene. PCR involved 60 Vbeta and 13 Jbeta primers. Produced via immunoSEQ multiplex PCR; TCRdb's table is partial and in-frame only. The sample yields some 220,000 clones, around 80% seen once. Material for sequencing was PBMCs. The origin of this receptor is a boy younger than 18 in good health and CMV-seronegative. The J gene is TRBJ2-6, the V gene TRBV9, with 10 bases aligning to TRBD1. The CDR3 DNA sequence: TGTGCCAGCAGCGTACCGCCCGGACAGGGGGACTCGGGGGCCAACGTCCTGACTTTC. Protein sequence: CASSVPPGQGDSGANVLTF.